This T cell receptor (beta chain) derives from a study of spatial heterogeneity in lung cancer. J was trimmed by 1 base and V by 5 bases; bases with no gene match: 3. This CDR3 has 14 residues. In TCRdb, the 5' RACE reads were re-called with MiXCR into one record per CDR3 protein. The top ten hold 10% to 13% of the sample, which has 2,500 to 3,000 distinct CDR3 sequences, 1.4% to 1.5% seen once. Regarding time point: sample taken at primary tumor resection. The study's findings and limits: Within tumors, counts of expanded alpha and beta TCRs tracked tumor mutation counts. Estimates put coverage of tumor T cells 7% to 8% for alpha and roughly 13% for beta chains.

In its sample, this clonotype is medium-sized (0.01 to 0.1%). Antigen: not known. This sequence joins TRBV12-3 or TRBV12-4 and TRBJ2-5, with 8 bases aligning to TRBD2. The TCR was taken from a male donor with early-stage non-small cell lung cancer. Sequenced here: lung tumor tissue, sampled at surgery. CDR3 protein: CASSHGLAQETQYF. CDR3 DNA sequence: TGTGCCAGCAGTCACGGACTAGCCCAAGAGACCCAGTACTTC.